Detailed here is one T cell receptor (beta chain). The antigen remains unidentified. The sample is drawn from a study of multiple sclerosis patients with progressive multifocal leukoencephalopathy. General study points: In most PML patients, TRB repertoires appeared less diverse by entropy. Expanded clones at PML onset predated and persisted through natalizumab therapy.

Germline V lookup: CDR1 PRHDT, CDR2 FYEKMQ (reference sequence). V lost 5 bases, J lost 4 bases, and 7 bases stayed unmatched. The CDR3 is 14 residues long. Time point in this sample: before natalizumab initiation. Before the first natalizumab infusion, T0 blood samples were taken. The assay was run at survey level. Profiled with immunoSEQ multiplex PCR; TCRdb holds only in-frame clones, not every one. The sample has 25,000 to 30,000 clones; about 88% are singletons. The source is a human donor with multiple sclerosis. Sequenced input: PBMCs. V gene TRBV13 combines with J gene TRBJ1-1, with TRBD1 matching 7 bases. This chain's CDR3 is CASSRADRATEAFF. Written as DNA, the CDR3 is TGTGCCAGCAGCCGTGCTGACAGGGCCACTGAAGCTTTCTTT.